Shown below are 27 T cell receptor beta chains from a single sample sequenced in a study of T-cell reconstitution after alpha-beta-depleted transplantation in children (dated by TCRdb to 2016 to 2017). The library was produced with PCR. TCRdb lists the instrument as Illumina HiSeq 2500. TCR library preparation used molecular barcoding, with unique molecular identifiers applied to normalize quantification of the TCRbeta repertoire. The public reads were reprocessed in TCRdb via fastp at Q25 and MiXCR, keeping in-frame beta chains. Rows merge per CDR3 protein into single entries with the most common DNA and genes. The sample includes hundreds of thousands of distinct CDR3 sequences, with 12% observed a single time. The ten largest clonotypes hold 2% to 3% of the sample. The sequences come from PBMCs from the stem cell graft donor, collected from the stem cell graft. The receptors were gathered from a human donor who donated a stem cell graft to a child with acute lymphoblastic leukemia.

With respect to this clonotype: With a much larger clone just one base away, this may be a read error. This CDR3 is CASSPAQGVTGANGLTF. The CDR3 DNA reads as TGCGCCAGCAGCCCCGCACAGGGGGTAACTGGGGCCAACGGCCTGACTTTC. This rearrangement joins TRBV5-1 to TRBJ2-6; 8 nucleotides line up with TRBD1. Looked up from germline, CDR1 is SGHRS and CDR2 is YFSETQ. This CDR3 has 17 amino acids.

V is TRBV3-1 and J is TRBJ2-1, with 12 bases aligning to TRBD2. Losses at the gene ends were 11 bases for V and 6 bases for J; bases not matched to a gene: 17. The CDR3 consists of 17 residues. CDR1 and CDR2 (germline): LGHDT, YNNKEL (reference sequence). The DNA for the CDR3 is TGTGCCTCCTCCCGGGTTCTAGCGGGAGGGCCAGGCAATGAGCAGTTCTTC. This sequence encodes CASSRVLAGGPGNEQFF.

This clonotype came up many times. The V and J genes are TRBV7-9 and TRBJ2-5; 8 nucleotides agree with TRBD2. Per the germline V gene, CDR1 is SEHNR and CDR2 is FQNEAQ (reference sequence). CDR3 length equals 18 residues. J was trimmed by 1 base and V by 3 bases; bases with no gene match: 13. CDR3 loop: CASSFPIPWTSSQETQYF. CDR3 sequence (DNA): TGTGCCAGCAGCTTCCCTATCCCCTGGACTAGCAGCCAAGAGACCCAGTACTTC.

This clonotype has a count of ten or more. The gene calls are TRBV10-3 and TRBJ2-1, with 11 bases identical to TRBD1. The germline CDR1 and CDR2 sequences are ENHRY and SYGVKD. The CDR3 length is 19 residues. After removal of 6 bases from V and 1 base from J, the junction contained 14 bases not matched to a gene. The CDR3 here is CAIRPWTGGADLSYNEQFF. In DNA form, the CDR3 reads TGTGCCATCAGGCCATGGACAGGGGGCGCGGATTTATCCTACAATGAGCAGTTCTTC.

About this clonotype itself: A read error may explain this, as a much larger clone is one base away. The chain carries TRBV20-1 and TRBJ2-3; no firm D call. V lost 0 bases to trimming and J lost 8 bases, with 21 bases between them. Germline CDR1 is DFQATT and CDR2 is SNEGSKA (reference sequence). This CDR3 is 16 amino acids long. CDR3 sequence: CSARDAGGPWRGTQYF. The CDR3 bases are TGCAGTGCTAGAGATGCCGGCGGCCCGTGGCGCGGTACGCAGTATTTT.

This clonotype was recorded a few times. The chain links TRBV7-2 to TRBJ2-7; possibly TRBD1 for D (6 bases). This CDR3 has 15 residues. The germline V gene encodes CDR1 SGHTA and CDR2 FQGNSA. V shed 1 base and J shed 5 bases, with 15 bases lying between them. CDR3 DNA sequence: TGTGCCAGCAGCTTAGTCGGGACAACTGGGAACGAGCAGTACTTC. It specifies CASSLVGTTGNEQYF. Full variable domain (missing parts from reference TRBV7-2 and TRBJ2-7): GAGVSQSPSNKVTEKGKDVELRCDPISGHTALYWYRQSLGQGLEFLIYFQGNSAPDKSGLPSDRFSAERTGGSVSTLTIQRTQQEDSAVYLCASSLVGTTGNEQYFGPGTRLTVT.

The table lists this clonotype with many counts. The CDR3 loop reads CASSYSTGLAGFTDTQYF. Here the CDR3 DNA reads TGTGCCAGCAGTTACTCGACTGGACTAGCGGGATTCACAGATACGCAGTATTTT. This chain connects TRBV6-2 or TRBV6-3 to TRBJ2-3; 12 bases match TRBD2. The CDR3 is 18 residues long. Germline-derived CDR1 and CDR2 are MNHEY and SVGEGT. J gave up 2 bases and V 0 bases, and 6 bases lay outside the gene matches.

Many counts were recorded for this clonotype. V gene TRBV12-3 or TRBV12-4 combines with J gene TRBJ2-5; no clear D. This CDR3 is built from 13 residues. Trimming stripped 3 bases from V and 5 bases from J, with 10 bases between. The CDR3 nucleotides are TGTGCCAGCAGTTTCGATAGTAGGGAGACCCAGTACTTC. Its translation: CASSFDSRETQYF.

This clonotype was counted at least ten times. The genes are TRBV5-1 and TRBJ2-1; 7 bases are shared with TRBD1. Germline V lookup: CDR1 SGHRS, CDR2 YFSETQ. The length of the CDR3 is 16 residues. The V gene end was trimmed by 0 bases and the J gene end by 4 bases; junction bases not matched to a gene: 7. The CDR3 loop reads CASSLEATGTYNEQFF. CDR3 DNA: TGCGCCAGCAGCTTGGAAGCGACAGGGACGTACAATGAGCAGTTCTTC. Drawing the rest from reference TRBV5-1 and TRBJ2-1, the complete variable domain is KAGVTQTPRYLIKTRGQQVTLSCSPISGHRSVSWYQQTPGQGLQFLFEYFSETQRNKGNFPGRFSGRQFSNSRSEMNVSTLELGDSALYLCASSLEATGTYNEQFFGPGTRLTVL.

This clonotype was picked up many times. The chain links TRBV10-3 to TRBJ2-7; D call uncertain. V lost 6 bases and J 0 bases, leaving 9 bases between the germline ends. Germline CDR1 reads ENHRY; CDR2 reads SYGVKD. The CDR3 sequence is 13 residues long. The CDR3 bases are TGTGCCATCAGCGACGGTATCTCCTACGAGCAGTACTTC. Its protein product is CAISDGISYEQYF.

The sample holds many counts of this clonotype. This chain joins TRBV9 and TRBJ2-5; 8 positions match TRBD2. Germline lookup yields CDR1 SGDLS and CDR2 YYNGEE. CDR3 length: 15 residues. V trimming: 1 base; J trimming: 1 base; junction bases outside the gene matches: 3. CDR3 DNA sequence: TGTGCCAGCAGCGTACCTAGCGGGTCCCAAGAGACCCAGTACTTC. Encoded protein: CASSVPSGSQETQYF.

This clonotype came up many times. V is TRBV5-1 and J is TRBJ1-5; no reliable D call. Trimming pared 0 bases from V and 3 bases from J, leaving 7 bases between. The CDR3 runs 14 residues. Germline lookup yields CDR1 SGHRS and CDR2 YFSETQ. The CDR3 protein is CASSLEGINQPQHF. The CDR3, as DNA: TGCGCCAGCAGCTTGGAAGGGATCAATCAGCCCCAGCATTTT. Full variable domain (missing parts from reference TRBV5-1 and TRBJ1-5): KAGVTQTPRYLIKTRGQQVTLSCSPISGHRSVSWYQQTPGQGLQFLFEYFSETQRNKGNFPGRFSGRQFSNSRSEMNVSTLELGDSALYLCASSLEGINQPQHFGDGTRLSIL.

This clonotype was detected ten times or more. DNA of the CDR3: TGTGCCAGCAGCTCCGGTCCTCTCAACACGTACGAGCAGTACTTC. It is translated as CASSSGPLNTYEQYF. The genes are TRBV6-1 and TRBJ2-7; D is undetermined. Trimming left V 6 bases short and J 4 bases short, with 19 bases between. Germline loops: CDR1 MNHNS, CDR2 SASEGT. The CDR3 length is 15 residues.

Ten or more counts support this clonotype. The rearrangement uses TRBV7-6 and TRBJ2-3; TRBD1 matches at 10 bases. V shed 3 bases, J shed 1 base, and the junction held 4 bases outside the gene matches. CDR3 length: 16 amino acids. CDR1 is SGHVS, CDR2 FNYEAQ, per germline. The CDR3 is CASSLGQGLGTDTQYF. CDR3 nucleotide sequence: TGTGCCAGCAGCTTGGGACAGGGGTTGGGCACAGATACGCAGTATTTT.

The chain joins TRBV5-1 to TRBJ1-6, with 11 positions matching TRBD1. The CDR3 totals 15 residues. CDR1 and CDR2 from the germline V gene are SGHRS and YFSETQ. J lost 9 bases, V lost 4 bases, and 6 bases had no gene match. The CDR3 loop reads CASSPGTGGTSPLHF. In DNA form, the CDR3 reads TGCGCCAGCAGCCCTGGGACAGGGGGAACTTCACCCCTCCACTTT.

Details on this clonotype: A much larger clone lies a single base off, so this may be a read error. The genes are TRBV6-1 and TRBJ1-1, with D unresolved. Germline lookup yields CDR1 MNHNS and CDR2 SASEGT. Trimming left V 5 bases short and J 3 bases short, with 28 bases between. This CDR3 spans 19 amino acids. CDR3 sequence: CASSIVSGPRSHWDTEAFF. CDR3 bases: TGTGCCAGCAGTATAGTTTCCGGGCCCCGAAGTCATTGGGACACTGAAGCTTTCTTT.

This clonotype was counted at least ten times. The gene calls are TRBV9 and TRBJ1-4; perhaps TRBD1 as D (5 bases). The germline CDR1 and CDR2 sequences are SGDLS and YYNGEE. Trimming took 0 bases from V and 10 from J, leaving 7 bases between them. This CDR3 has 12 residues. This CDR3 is CASSVERGKLFF. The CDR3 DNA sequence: TGTGCCAGCAGCGTAGAGAGGGGAAAACTGTTTTTT.

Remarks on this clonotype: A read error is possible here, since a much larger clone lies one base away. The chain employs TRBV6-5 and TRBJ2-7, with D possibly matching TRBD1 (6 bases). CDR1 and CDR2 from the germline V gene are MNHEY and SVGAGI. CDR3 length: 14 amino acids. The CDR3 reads CASSFYRQAYEQCF. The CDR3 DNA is TGTGCCAGCAGTTTTTACCGACAGGCCTACGAGCAGTGCTTC.

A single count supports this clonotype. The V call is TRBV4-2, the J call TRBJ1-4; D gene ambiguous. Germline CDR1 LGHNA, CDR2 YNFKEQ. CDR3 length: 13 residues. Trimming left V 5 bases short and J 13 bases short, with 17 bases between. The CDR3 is CASSLGGHLGLFF. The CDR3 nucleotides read TGTGCCAGCAGCTTAGGTGGGCACCTGGGACTGTTTTTT.

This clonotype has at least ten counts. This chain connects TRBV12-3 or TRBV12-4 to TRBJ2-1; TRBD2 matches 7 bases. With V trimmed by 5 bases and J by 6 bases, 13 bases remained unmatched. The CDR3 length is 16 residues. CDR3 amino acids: CASSRAGLAAFNEQFF. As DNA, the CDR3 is TGTGCCAGCAGTCGAGCAGGCCTAGCGGCTTTCAATGAGCAGTTCTTC.

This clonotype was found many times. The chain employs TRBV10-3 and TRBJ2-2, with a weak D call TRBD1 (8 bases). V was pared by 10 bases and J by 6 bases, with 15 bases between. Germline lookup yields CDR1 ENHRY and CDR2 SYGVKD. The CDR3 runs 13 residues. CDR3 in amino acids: CATETGGAGELFF. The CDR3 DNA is TGTGCCACCGAAACAGGGGGGGCCGGGGAGCTGTTTTTT.

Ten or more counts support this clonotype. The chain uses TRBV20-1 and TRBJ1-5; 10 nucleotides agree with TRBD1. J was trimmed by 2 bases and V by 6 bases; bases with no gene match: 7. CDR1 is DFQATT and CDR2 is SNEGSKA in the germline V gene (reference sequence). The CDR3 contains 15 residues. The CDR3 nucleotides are TGCAGTGCGGGGCAGACAGGGGGCGGCAATCAGCCCCAGCATTTT. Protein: CSAGQTGGGNQPQHF.

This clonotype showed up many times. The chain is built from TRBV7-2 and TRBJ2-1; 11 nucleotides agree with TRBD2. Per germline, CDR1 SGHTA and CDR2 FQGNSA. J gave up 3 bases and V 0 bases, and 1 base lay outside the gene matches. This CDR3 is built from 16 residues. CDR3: CASSLALAGVYNEQFF. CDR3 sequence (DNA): TGTGCCAGCAGCTTAGCACTAGCGGGAGTCTACAATGAGCAGTTCTTC.

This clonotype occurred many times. The CDR3 is CASSFDGAQDGYTF. Here the CDR3 DNA reads TGTGCCAGCAGTTTCGACGGAGCCCAGGATGGCTACACCTTC. The genes are TRBV6-5 and TRBJ1-2, with unresolved D. The CDR3 spans 14 residues. Trimming stripped 4 bases from V and 6 bases from J, with 15 bases between. Per germline, CDR1 MNHEY and CDR2 SVGAGI.

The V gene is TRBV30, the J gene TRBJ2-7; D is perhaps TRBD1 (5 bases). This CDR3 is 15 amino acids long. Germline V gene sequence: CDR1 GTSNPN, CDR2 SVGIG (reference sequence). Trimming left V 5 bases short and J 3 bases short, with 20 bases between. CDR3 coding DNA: TGTGCCTGGGGGTCACAGGTCGACGGGTACTACGAGCAGTACTTC. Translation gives CAWGSQVDGYYEQYF.

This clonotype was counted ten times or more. The CDR3 loop reads CASSLRDRGSGNTIYF. Written as DNA, the CDR3 is TGTGCCAGCAGCTTGAGGGACAGGGGCTCTGGAAACACCATATATTTT. This chain links TRBV7-8 with TRBJ1-3; 10 bases align to TRBD1. Germline CDR1 is SGHVS and CDR2 is FQNEAQ. V shed 3 bases and J 0 bases; nucleotides not matched to a gene: 2. CDR3 length: 16 residues.

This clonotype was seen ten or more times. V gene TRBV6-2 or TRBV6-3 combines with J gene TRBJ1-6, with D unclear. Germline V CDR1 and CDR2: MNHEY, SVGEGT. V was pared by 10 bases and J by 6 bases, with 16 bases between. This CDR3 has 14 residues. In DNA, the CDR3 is TGTGCCACGTCCTCGGGCCAGATTAATTCACCCCTCCACTTT. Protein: CATSSGQINSPLHF.